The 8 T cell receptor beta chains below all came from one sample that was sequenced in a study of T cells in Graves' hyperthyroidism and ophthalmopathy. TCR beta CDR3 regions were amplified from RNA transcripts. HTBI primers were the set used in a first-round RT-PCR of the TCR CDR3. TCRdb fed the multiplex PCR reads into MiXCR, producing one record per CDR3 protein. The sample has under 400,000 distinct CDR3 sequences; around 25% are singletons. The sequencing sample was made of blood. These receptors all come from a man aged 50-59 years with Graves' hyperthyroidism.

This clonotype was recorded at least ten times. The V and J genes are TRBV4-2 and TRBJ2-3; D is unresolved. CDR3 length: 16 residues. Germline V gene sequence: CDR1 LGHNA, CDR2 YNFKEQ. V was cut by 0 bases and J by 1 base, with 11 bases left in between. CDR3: CASSQETTSGTDTQYF. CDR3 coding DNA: TGTGCCAGCAGCCAAGAGACCACCTCTGGCACAGATACGCAGTATTTT.

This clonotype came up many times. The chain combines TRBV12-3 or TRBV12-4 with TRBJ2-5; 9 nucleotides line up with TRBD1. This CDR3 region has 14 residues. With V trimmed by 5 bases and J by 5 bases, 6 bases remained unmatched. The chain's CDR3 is CASSQGQGRETQYF. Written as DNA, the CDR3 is TGTGCCAGCAGTCAAGGACAGGGGAGGGAGACCCAGTACTTC.

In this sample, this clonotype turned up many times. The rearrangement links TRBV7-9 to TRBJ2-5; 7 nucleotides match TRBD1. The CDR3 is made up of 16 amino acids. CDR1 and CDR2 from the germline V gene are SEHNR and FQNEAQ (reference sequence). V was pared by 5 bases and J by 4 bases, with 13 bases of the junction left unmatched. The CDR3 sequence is CASSRSSRGPGETQYF. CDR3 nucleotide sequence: TGTGCCAGCAGCCGCTCATCGAGGGGGCCGGGAGAGACCCAGTACTTC. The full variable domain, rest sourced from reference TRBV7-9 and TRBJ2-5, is DTGVSQNPRHKITKRGQNVTFRCDPISEHNRLYWYRQTLGQGPEFLTYFQNEAQLEKSRLLSDRFSAERPKGSFSTLEIQRTEQGDSAMYLCASSRSSRGPGETQYFGPGTRLLVL.

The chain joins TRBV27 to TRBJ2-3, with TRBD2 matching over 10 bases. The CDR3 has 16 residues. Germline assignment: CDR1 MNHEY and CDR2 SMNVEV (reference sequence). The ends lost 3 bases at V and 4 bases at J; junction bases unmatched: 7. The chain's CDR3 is CASSLGLAGESDTQYF. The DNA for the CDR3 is TGTGCCAGCAGTTTGGGCCTAGCGGGAGAATCAGATACGCAGTATTTT.

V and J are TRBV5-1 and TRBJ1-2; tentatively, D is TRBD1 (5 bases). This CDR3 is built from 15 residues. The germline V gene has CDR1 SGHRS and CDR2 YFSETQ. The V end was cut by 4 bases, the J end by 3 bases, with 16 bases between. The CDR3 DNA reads TGCGCCAGCAGCACAGACCAAGGGGTGGACTATGGCTACACCTTC. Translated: CASSTDQGVDYGYTF.

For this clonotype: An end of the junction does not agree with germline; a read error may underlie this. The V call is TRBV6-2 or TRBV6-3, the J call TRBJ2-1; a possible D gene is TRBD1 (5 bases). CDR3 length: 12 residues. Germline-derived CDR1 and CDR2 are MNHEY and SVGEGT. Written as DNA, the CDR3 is TGTGCCGGCAGGGATCGACGCAATGAGCAGTTCTTC. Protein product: CAGRDRRNEQFF.

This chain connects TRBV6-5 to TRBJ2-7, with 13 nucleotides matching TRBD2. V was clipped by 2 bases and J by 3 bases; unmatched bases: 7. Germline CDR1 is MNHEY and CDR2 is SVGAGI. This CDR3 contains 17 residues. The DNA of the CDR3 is TGTGCCAGCAGTTACAAAACCGGGACTAGCGGGATCTACGAGCAGTACTTC. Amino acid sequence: CASSYKTGTSGIYEQYF.

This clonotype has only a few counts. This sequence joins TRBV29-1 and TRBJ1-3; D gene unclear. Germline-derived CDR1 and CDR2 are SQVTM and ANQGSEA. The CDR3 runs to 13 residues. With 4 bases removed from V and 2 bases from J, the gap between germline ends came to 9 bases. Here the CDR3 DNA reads TGCAGCGTTGTACCGGCGGCTGGAAACACCATATATTTT. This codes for CSVVPAAGNTIYF.